The table lists the clone carrying this T cell receptor beta chain with many counts. The data originate from a study of blood T cell repertoires in COVID-19. Study-wide context: Acute-phase and convalescent COVID-19 samples originated in the United States, Italy and Spain. Nucleic acid was either cDNA or gDNA, and it came from T cells, B-cell-depleted T cells, or PBMCs.

In the original workflow: Counts of nucleated cells, estimated from reference gene primer amplification, were obtained. TCRdb's copy holds only in-frame clones and misses some; the assay was immunoSEQ multiplex PCR. V and J calls and clone size are copied from that table; D and trimming were computed from the DNA. Of 200,000 or so clones in the sample, more than 70% were seen once. Participants' own reports of clinical history determined their cohort assignment. The TCR comes from a middle-aged woman with acute COVID-19. Sequenced material: PBMCs or T cells enriched from blood (not recorded which).

The CDR3 loop is CASSQGARDRGYGYTF. CDR3 DNA: TGTGCCAGCAGCCAAGGAGCCCGGGACAGAGGTTATGGCTACACCTTC. The V and J genes are TRBV14 and TRBJ1-2; 7 bases are a match to TRBD1. Germline V gives CDR1 SGHDN, CDR2 FVKESK. The ends lost 1 base at V and 5 bases at J; junction bases unmatched: 10. CDR3 size: 16 residues.